This T cell receptor (beta chain) appears in the sequencing data of a study of blood T cell repertoires in COVID-19. Assay: immunoSEQ multiplex PCR; the TCRdb copy retains only in-frame clones and omits some. The profile shows under 200,000 clones, around 85% of them singletons. CDR3 size: 13 residues. Germline CDR1 KGHDR, CDR2 SFDVKD. V lost 3 bases to trimming and J lost 5 bases, with 9 bases between them. This TCR came from a woman at least 80 years old with acute or convalescent COVID-19. Sequenced: peripheral blood. V usage is TRBV24-1 and J usage is TRBJ1-2, with D perhaps TRBD1 (5 bases). CDR3: CATSDGAGYGYTF. The DNA for the CDR3 is TGTGCCACCAGTGATGGCGCAGGGTATGGCTACACCTTC.